This T cell receptor beta chain came from a study of naive and memory T cell subsets. In this sample, this clonotype is medium-sized. Two oligonucleotides, mixed equimolar, formed the beta constant-region primer covering TRBC1 and TRBC2. TCRdb processed the UMI-ligation and nested PCR reads anew with MiXCR; each CDR3 protein has one entry. The sample lists some 21,000 distinct CDR3 sequences; more than 9.5% were seen once. The V end lost 0 bases, the J end lost 2 bases, and 13 bases lay between the germline ends. The CDR3 is made up of 15 amino acids. Germline loops: CDR1 DFQATT, CDR2 SNEGSKA (reference sequence).

The material sequenced was central memory CD8+ T cells from blood. This sequence was found in a human donor in good health. The chain is built from TRBV20-1 and TRBJ2-5; D assignment may be TRBD1 or TRBD2 (6 bases each). The DNA of the CDR3 is TGCAGTGCTAGAGAGGAGGGGACACAACAAGAGACCCAGTACTTC. Translation: CSAREEGTQQETQYF.